This T cell receptor (beta chain) comes out of a study of T cells in Graves' hyperthyroidism and ophthalmopathy. Study-level findings and limits: A model using 13 V-J features told ophthalmopathy apart from stable hyperthyroidism.

Trimming removed 3 bases from V and 7 bases from J; junction bases left unmatched: 9. The germline gives CDR1 LNHDA, CDR2 SQIVND (reference sequence). This CDR3 has 16 amino acids. Researchers amplified the TCR beta CDR3 regions from RNA transcripts. With the HTBI primer set, the TCR CDR3 went through a first round of RT-PCR. TCRdb used MiXCR to reprocess the multiplex PCR reads, holding one entry per CDR3 protein. This repertoire shows 350,000 to 400,000 distinct CDR3 sequences, 14% to 15% found once; its top ten account for less than 35%. An absence of ophthalmopathy progression within 18 months meant stable Graves' hyperthyroidism. The hyperthyroidism patients had all been newly diagnosed, and their disease duration was under 2 months. Their ages ranged from 18 to 65 years. This clonotype was recorded a few times. The target antigen is unknown.

The chain couples TRBV19 to TRBJ1-6, with TRBD1 matching over 7 bases. What was sequenced was blood. The origin of this receptor is a woman in her twenties or thirties with Graves' hyperthyroidism. The CDR3, as DNA: TGTGCCAGTAGTATCGCCGACAGGGCCTCGAATTCACCCCTCCACTTT. It yields the protein CASSIADRASNSPLHF.